A selection of T cell receptor beta chains follows, all from one sample in a study of immune cell composition in non-small cell lung cancer. The data were produced by immunoSEQ multiplex PCR, yet TCRdb's version contains in-frame clones alone and is incomplete. The table has fewer than 5,000 clones, 75% to 85% seen once. Sequencing was carried out using lung tumor tissue. The receptors derive from a human donor with non-small cell lung cancer. CDR3s include the opening cysteine and the closing phenylalanine or tryptophan. Fields, in order: V gene, D gene, clone size, CDR3 protein. D genes are given only for firm matches. Clone size is not always given. Where it is, it says once, few, many or a class for expanded clones.

v_call: TRBV5-6; d_call: NA; clone_size: NA; cdr3_aa: CASSKWGAKNIQYF
v_call: TRBV6-1; d_call: TRBD2; clone_size: NA; cdr3_aa: CASSEFLAGGNTDTQYF
v_call: TRBV5-5; d_call: TRBD2; clone_size: NA; cdr3_aa: CASSFPAGGGDTDTQYF
v_call: TRBV7-2; d_call: TRBD2; clone_size: NA; cdr3_aa: CASSLVAGGLETQYF
v_call: TRBV27; d_call: NA; clone_size: NA; cdr3_aa: CASSRGGRGRAYSPLHF
v_call: TRBV5-6; d_call: NA; clone_size: NA; cdr3_aa: CASSLWGPDTEAFF
v_call: TRBV9; d_call: NA; clone_size: NA; cdr3_aa: CASSVYPLQDRPGGELFF
v_call: TRBV11-2; d_call: TRBD1; clone_size: NA; cdr3_aa: CASSTTGASNTGELFF
v_call: TRBV9; d_call: TRBD2; clone_size: NA; cdr3_aa: CASSPRDYSYEQYF
v_call: TRBV2; d_call: TRBD1; clone_size: NA; cdr3_aa: CASSSGTGPYGYTF
v_call: TRBV6-6; d_call: TRBD1; clone_size: once; cdr3_aa: CASSYLATGNQPQHF
v_call: TRBV29-1; d_call: NA; clone_size: NA; cdr3_aa: CSVGEVATSEQYF
v_call: TRBV11-2; d_call: TRBD1; clone_size: NA; cdr3_aa: CASSPGTGVLNTEAFF
v_call: TRBV4-1; d_call: NA; clone_size: NA; cdr3_aa: CASSQGLDIRTDTQYF
v_call: TRBV7-9; d_call: NA; clone_size: NA; cdr3_aa: CASSLDGQVFHEQFF
v_call: TRBV5-1; d_call: NA; clone_size: NA; cdr3_aa: CASSFGAGSTDTQYF
v_call: TRBV4-2; d_call: NA; clone_size: NA; cdr3_aa: CASSPEGGRGEKLFF
v_call: TRBV19; d_call: TRBD2; clone_size: NA; cdr3_aa: CASSREGEQFF
v_call: TRBV5-6; d_call: NA; clone_size: NA; cdr3_aa: CASSLGGGDSPLHF
v_call: TRBV9; d_call: NA; clone_size: NA; cdr3_aa: CASSTLSGSGANVLTF
v_call: TRBV18; d_call: TRBD2; clone_size: few; cdr3_aa: CASSSGLAGKNIQYF
v_call: TRBV29-1; d_call: TRBD1; clone_size: NA; cdr3_aa: CSVKPSGATGMGELFF
v_call: TRBV5-4; d_call: NA; clone_size: once; cdr3_aa: CASSFTPDNNEQFF
v_call: TRBV7-3; d_call: TRBD2; clone_size: NA; cdr3_aa: CASSLRGLAGGLHNEQFF
v_call: TRBV5-1; d_call: TRBD2; clone_size: NA; cdr3_aa: CASSPGLAGVLSSYNEQFF
v_call: TRBV6-5; d_call: NA; clone_size: NA; cdr3_aa: CASSSLPQHF
v_call: TRBV4-2; d_call: TRBD2; clone_size: NA; cdr3_aa: CASSPTPGGDNEQFF
v_call: TRBV11-3; d_call: TRBD1; clone_size: NA; cdr3_aa: CASSLGTGVYGNTIYF
v_call: TRBV28; d_call: NA; clone_size: NA; cdr3_aa: CASAGGFGYGYTF
v_call: TRBV29-1; d_call: NA; clone_size: NA; cdr3_aa: CSVESDRIGYGYTF
v_call: TRBV7-3; d_call: NA; clone_size: NA; cdr3_aa: CASSLHSGNTIYF
v_call: TRBV6-6; d_call: TRBD2; clone_size: NA; cdr3_aa: CASRRRLAGGWDTQYF
v_call: TRBV4-3; d_call: TRBD1; clone_size: once; cdr3_aa: CASSQALQGNGNTIYF
v_call: TRBV4-1; d_call: TRBD2; clone_size: once; cdr3_aa: CASSHSGGEETQYF
v_call: TRBV14; d_call: NA; clone_size: NA; cdr3_aa: CASSQDHVEGKDPGAVRKTQYF
v_call: TRBV13; d_call: NA; clone_size: NA; cdr3_aa: CASSSPEGTGSQETQYF
v_call: TRBV6-1; d_call: NA; clone_size: once; cdr3_aa: CASSEQGQGYNEQFF
v_call: TRBV27; d_call: TRBD1; clone_size: NA; cdr3_aa: CASSLDRGSLNEQFF
v_call: TRBV6-5; d_call: NA; clone_size: NA; cdr3_aa: CASSIRPYGYTF
v_call: TRBV7-9; d_call: TRBD2; clone_size: once; cdr3_aa: CASSLTGRGGLTARQTQYF
v_call: TRBV9; d_call: NA; clone_size: NA; cdr3_aa: CASAGREYNSPLHF
v_call: TRBV11-2; d_call: TRBD1; clone_size: NA; cdr3_aa: CASSLGQGAGETQYF
v_call: TRBV9; d_call: NA; clone_size: few; cdr3_aa: CASSDQPGDKGDEQFF
v_call: TRBV15; d_call: NA; clone_size: NA; cdr3_aa: CATSVVRAGMDYGYTF
v_call: TRBV6-6; d_call: NA; clone_size: NA; cdr3_aa: CASSPYGAGDYGYTF